The clone carrying this TCR beta chain was counted between two and nine times. This entry comes from a study of cytomegalovirus exposure and HLA in healthy donors. Amplification used 60 Vbeta primers and 13 Jbeta primers. The table came from immunoSEQ multiplex PCR; TCRdb's copy has only in-frame clones and leaves some out. The sample comprises roughly 120,000 clones, over 60% of which are singletons, and nearly 8.5% rests with the top ten. Trimming cost V 4 bases and J 6 bases, with 12 bases left between them. Per the germline V gene, CDR1 is KGHSY and CDR2 is FQNENV. The CDR3 is made up of 13 amino acids.

The sample was PBMCs. The TCR originated in a woman aged 40 to 55 in good health and CMV-seropositive. The gene calls are TRBV16 and TRBJ1-1; D possibly corresponds to TRBD1 (6 bases). Written as DNA, the CDR3 is TGTGCCAGCAGCCCCCTGACAGGATCTGAAGCTTTCTTT. Translation: CASSPLTGSEAFF.